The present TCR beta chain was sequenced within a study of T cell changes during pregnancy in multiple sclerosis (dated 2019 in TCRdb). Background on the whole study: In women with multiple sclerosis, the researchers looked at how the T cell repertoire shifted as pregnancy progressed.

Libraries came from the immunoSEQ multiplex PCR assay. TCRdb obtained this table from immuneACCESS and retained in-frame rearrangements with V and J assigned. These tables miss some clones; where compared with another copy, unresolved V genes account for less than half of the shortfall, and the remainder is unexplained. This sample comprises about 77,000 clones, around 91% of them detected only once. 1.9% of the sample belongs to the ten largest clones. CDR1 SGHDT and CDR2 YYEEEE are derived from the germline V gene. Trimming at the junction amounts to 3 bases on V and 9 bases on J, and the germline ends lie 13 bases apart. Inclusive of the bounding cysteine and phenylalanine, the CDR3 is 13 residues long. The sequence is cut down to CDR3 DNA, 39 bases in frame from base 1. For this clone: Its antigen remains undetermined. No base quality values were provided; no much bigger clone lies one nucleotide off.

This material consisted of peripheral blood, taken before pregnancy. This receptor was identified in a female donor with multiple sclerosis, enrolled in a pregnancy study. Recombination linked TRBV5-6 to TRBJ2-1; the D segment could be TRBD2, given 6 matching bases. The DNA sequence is TGTGCCAGCAGCTACACCCTAGCGAGTGAGCAGTTCTTC. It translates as CASSYTLASEQFF. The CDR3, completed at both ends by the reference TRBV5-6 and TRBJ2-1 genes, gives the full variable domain DAGVTQSPTHLIKTRGQQVTLRCSPKSGHDTVSWYQQALGQGPQFIFQYYEEEERQRGNFPDRFSGHQFPNYSSELNVNALLLGDSALYLCASSYTLASEQFFGPGTRLTVL.